This T cell receptor beta chain was identified in a study of beta chain features in type 1 diabetes. All of the isolated RNA was reverse transcribed, so expressed TCRB transcripts were sequenced. Measured with immunoSEQ multiplex PCR; TCRdb has only the in-frame clones, and not every one. The sample has about 290,000 clones, 8% seen once; the top ten hold roughly 1%. The germline gives CDR1 SGHDT, CDR2 YYEEEE. Unmatched junction bases numbered 1, after V lost 2 bases and J lost 1 base. The CDR3 runs to 14 residues. Study-level points and caveats: Patients showed naive, central memory and Treg TCRB repertoires that appeared more similar than those of healthy donors. At VDJ recombination sites, type 1 diabetes patients had fewer insertions and more deleted nucleotides.

Based on CD45RO/CCR7/CD25/CD127/CD95/CD27, CD4+ regulatory, stem cell-like memory, naive and central memory cells were sorted. With regard to this clone: Its antigen is not known.

This clonotype was obtained from a woman aged 18-35 years in good health. The sequenced sample consisted of central memory CD4+ T cells from blood. The chain recombines TRBV5-6 with TRBJ1-1; TRBD1 matches 8 bases. CDR3 bases: TGTGCCAGCAGCTTCAGGGGGCAGAACACTGAAGCTTTCTTT. As protein: CASSFRGQNTEAFF.